This TCR beta chain comes out of a study of early T cells in non-severe SARS-CoV-2 infection. Study information: Unsorted whole-blood RNA was sequenced in bulk, leaving chains unpaired. Overall study results and limits: Reliance on VDJdb matching favored anti-spike CD8 responses; private and CD4 specificities were missed.

This clonotype has just a few counts. Its antigen is still unknown. Molecules of cDNA were individually given unique molecular identifiers that were attached to them. In TCRdb, the 5' RACE reads were re-called with MiXCR into one record per CDR3 protein. The sample includes tens of thousands of distinct CDR3 sequences, 14% of them seen just once. Trimming pared 2 bases from V and 8 bases from J, leaving 16 bases between. The germline CDR1 and CDR2 sequences are MNHEY and SVGAGI. The CDR3 is made up of 16 amino acids. This TCR was sampled from an adult who was a healthcare worker with PCR-confirmed SARS-CoV-2 infection or an uninfected control (not recorded which). The chain uses TRBV6-5 and TRBJ1-6, with D possibly TRBD1 on 6 matching bases. The sample consisted of whole blood. The chain's CDR3 is CASSYGRQDGYSPLHF. The CDR3, as DNA: TGTGCCAGCAGTTACGGACGACAGGACGGGTATTCACCCCTCCACTTT.